There are many counts of the clone carrying this TCR beta chain. What it binds is unknown. TCRdb independently ran MiXCR on the 5' RACE reads; one entry per CDR3 protein. Among some 220,000 distinct CDR3 sequences listed, just under 7.5% were seen once. The data derive from a study of CD8 T cells in ankylosing spondylitis. General study points: Within matched ankylosing spondylitis synovial fluid, disease-linked clones were reportedly significantly enriched. Disease-linked clones displayed a CD8+ phenotype and appeared relatively rarely in peripheral blood. Reactive arthritis synovial fluid and blood previously showed some of these motif variants. Roughly 8 highly homologous variants made up a TCR beta motif, and this motif appeared characteristic of ankylosing spondylitis blood.

J gave up 7 bases and V 3 bases, and 9 bases lay outside the gene matches. The CDR3 totals 16 residues. CDR1 and CDR2 from the germline V gene are MGHRA and YSYEKL. Sequenced material: blood, either unsorted or a sorted T cell fraction (not recorded which). The sequence derives from a male donor with ankylosing spondylitis. The chain carries TRBV4-1 and TRBJ2-1, with TRBD2 identical over 10 bases. CDR3 residues: CASSQTGLAKVNEQFF. The CDR3 nucleotides are TGCGCCAGCAGCCAGACGGGACTAGCGAAGGTGAATGAGCAGTTCTTC.